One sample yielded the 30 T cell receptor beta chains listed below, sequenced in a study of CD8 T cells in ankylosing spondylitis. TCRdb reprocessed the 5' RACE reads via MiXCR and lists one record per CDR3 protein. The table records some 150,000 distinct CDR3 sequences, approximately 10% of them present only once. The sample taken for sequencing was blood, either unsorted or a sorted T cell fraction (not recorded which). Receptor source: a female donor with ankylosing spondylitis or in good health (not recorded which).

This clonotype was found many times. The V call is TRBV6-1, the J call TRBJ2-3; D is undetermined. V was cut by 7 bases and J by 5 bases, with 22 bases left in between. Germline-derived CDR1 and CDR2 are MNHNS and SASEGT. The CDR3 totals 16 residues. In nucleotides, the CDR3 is TGTGCCAGCAAACCCCTTGGCGAAATAGAGGTAGATACGCAGTATTTT. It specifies CASKPLGEIEVDTQYF.

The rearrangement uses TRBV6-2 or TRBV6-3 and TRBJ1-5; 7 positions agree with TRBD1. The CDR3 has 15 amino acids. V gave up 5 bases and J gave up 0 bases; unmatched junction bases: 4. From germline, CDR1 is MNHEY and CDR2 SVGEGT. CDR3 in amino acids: CASSGDRASNQPQHF. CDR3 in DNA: TGTGCCAGCAGTGGTGACAGGGCTAGCAATCAGCCCCAGCATTTT.

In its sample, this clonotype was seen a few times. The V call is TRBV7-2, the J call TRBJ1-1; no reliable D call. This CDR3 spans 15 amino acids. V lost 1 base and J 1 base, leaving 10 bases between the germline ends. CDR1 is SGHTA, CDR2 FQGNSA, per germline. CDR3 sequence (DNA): TGTGCCAGCAGCTTAGTGAACTCGGGGAACACTGAAGCTTTCTTT. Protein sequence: CASSLVNSGNTEAFF.

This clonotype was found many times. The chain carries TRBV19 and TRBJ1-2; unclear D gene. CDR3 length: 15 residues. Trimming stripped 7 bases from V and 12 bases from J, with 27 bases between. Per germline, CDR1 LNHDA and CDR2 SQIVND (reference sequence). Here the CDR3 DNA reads TGTGCCAGTAAATCGGTCGGGAACAGCCGGATAATGGACACCTTC. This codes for CASKSVGNSRIMDTF.

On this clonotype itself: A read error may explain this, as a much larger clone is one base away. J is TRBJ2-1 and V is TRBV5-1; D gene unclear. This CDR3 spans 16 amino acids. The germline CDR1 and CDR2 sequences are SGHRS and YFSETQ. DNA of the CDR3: TGCGTCAGCAGCTTGGCCTACGGTGGAATTTACAATGAGCAGTTCTTC. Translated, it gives CVSSLAYGGIYNEQFF.

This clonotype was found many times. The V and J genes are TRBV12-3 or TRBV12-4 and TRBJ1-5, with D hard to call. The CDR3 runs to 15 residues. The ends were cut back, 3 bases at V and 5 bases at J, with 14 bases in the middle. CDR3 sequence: CASSLIRRPDQPQHF. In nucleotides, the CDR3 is TGTGCCAGCAGTTTGATAAGGCGTCCGGATCAGCCCCAGCATTTT.

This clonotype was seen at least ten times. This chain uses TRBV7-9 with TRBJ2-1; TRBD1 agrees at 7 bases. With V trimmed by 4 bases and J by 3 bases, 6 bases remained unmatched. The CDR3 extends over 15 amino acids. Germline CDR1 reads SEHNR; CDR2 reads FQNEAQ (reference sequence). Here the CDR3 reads CASSSDRSSYNEQFF. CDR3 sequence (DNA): TGTGCCAGCAGCTCGGACAGGTCAAGCTACAATGAGCAGTTCTTC.

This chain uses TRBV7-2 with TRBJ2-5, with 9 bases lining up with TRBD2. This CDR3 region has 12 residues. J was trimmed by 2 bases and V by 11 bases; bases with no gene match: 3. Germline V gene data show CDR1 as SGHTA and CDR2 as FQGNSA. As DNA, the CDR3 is TGTGCCGGGCGGGGGGGACAAGAGACCCAGTACTTC. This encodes CAGRGGQETQYF.

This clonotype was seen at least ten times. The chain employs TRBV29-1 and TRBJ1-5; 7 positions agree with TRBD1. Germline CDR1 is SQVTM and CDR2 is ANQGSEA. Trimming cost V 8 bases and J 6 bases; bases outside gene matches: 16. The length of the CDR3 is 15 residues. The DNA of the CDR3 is TGCAGCCAAGACAGGGTCCTAGGTACAGTTCAGCCCCAGCATTTT. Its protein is CSQDRVLGTVQPQHF. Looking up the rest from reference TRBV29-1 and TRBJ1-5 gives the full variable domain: SAVISQKPSRDICQRGTSLTIQCQVDSQVTMMFWYRQQPGQSLTLIATANQGSEATYESGFVIDKFPISRPNLTFSTLTVSNMSPEDSSIYLCSQDRVLGTVQPQHFGDGTRLSIL.

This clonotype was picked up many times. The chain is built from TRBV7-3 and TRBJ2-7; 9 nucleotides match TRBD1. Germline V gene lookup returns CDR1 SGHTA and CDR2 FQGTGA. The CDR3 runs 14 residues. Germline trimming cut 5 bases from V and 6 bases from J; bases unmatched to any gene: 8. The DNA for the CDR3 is TGTGCCAGCAGCCGAACCGGGACAGGGTCCGAGCAGTACTTC. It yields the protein CASSRTGTGSEQYF.

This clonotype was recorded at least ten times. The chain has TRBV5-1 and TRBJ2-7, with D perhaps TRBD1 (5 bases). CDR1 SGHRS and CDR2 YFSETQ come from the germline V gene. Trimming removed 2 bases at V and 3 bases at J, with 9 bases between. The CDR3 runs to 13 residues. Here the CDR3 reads CASSLQVSYEQYF. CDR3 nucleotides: TGCGCCAGCAGCTTACAGGTTAGCTACGAGCAGTACTTC.

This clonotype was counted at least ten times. Here the CDR3 reads CASSPIGTEGDFYGYTF. The CDR3 DNA reads TGTGCCAGCAGTCCCATCGGGACAGAGGGGGATTTCTATGGCTACACCTTC. The chain has TRBV6-1 and TRBJ1-2; 7 nucleotides line up with TRBD1. V trimming: 5 bases; J trimming: 4 bases; junction bases outside the gene matches: 16. The germline V gene has CDR1 MNHNS and CDR2 SASEGT. This CDR3 is built from 17 residues.

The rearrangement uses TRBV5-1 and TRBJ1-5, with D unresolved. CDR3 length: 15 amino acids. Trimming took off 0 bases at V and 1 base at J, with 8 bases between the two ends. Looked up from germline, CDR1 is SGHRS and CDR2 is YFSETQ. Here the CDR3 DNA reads TGCGCCAGCAGCTTGGACTCTACGAGCAATCAGCCCCAGCATTTT. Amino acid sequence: CASSLDSTSNQPQHF.

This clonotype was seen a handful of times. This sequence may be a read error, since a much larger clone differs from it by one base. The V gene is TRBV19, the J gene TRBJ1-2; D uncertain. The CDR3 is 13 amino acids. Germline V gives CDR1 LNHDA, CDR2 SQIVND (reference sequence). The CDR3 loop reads CASSDRIDYGYPF. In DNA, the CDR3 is TGTGCCAGTTCAGACCGAATTGACTATGGCTACCCCTTC.

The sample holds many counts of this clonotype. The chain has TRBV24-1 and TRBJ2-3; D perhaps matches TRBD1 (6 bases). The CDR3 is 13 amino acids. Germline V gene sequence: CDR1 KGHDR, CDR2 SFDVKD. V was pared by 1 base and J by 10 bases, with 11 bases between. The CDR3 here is CATSDFREGAQYF. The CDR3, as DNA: TGTGCCACCAGTGATTTCAGAGAGGGGGCGCAGTATTTT.

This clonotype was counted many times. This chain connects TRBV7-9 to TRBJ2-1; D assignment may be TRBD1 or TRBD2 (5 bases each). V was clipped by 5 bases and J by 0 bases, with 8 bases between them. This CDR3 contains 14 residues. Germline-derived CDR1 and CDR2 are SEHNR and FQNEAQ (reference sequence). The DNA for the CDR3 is TGTGCCAGCAGCCGGGACCACTCCTACAATGAGCAGTTCTTC. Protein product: CASSRDHSYNEQFF. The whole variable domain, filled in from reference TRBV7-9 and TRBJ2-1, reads DTGVSQNPRHKITKRGQNVTFRCDPISEHNRLYWYRQTLGQGPEFLTYFQNEAQLEKSRLLSDRFSAERPKGSFSTLEIQRTEQGDSAMYLCASSRDHSYNEQFFGPGTRLTVL.

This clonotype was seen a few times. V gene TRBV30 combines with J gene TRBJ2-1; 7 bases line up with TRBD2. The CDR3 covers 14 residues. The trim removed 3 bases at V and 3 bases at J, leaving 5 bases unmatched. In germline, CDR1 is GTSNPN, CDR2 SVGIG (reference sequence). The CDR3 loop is CAWRASGYYNEQFF. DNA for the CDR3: TGTGCCTGGAGAGCTAGCGGCTACTACAATGAGCAGTTCTTC.

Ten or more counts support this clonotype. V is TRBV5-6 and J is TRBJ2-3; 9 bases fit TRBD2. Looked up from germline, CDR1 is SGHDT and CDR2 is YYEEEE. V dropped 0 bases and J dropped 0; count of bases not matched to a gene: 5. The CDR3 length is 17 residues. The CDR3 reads CASSLALAGPSTDTQYF. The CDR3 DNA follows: TGTGCCAGCAGCTTGGCGCTAGCGGGACCAAGCACAGATACGCAGTATTTT.

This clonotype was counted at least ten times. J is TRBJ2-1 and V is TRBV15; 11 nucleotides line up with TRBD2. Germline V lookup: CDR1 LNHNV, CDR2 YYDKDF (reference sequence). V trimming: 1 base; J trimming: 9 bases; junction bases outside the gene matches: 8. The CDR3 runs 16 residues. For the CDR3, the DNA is TGTGCCACCAGCAGAGGAATAGCGGGAGGGCCAGGTGAGCAGTTCTTC. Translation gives CATSRGIAGGPGEQFF.

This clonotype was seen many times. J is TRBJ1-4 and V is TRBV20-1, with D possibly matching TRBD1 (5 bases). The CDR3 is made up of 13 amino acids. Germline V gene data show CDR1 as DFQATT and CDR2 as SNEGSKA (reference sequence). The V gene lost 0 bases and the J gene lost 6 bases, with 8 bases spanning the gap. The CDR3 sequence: CSARDQGDEKLFF. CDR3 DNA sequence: TGCAGTGCTAGAGATCAAGGGGATGAAAAACTGTTTTTT.

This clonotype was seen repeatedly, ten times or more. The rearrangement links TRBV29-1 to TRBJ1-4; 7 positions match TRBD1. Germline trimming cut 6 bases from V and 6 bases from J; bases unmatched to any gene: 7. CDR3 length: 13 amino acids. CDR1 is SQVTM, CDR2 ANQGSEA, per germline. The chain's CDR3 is CSVLGGADEKLFF. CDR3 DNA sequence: TGCAGCGTGTTAGGGGGCGCGGATGAAAAACTGTTTTTT.

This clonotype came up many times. The CDR3 DNA follows: TGTGCCAGCAGCCAAGGCAGGGGAATGAGCTCCTACGAGCAGTACTTC. It yields the protein CASSQGRGMSSYEQYF. The V and J genes are TRBV3-1 and TRBJ2-7; tentative D call: TRBD1 (6 bases). CDR1 is LGHDT and CDR2 is YNNKEL in the germline V gene (reference sequence). CDR3 size: 16 residues. Trimming cost V 1 base and J 0 bases, with 13 bases left between them.

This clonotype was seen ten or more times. CDR3 sequence: CSALKEGLGEQYF. In DNA, the CDR3 is TGCAGTGCTCTTAAGGAGGGTTTGGGCGAGCAGTACTTC. The J gene is TRBJ2-7, the V gene TRBV20-1; the D gene is possibly TRBD2 (6 bases). Germline CDR1 and CDR2: DFQATT and SNEGSKA (reference sequence). V dropped 5 bases and J dropped 6 bases, with 17 bases sitting between them. The CDR3 covers 13 residues.

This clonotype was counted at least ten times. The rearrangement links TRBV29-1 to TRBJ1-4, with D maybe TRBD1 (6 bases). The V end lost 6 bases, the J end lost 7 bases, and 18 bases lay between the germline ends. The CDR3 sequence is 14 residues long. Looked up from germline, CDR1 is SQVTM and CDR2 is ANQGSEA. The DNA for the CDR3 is TGCAGCGTGGTTGGGGGGCAAATTGGTGAAAAACTGTTTTTT. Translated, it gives CSVVGGQIGEKLFF.

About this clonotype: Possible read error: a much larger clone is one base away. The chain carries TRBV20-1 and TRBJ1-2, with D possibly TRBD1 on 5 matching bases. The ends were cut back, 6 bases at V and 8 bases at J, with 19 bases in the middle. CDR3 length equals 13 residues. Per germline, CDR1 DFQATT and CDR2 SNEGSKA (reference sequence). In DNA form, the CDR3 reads TGCAGTGCCGGGGCTCGGGGGATCTTCGGCTACACCTTC. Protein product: CSAGARGIFGYTF.

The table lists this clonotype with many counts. The CDR3 reads CASSWTGSNQPQHF. For the CDR3, the DNA is TGTGCCAGCAGCTGGACAGGGAGCAATCAGCCCCAGCATTTT. V usage is TRBV5-6 and J usage is TRBJ1-5; 8 nucleotides match TRBD1. The CDR3 runs 14 residues. Germline V CDR1 and CDR2: SGHDT, YYEEEE. J was trimmed by 1 base and V by 3 bases; bases with no gene match: 0.

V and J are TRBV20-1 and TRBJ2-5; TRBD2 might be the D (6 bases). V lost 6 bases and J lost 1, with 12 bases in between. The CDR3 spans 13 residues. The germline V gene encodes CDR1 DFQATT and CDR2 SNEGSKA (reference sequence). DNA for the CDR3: TGCAGTGCAATTACTAGCAGCCAAGAGACCCAGTACTTC. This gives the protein CSAITSSQETQYF.

CDR3: CASSQERGPSETQYF. The CDR3 DNA sequence: TGTGCCAGCAGCCAAGAGCGCGGGCCGTCAGAGACCCAGTACTTC. The V call is TRBV2, the J call TRBJ2-5; possible D gene TRBD2, 5 bases. The V end lost 6 bases, the J end lost 4 bases, and 18 bases lay between the germline ends. From germline, CDR1 is SNHLY and CDR2 FYNNEI. The CDR3 covers 15 residues.

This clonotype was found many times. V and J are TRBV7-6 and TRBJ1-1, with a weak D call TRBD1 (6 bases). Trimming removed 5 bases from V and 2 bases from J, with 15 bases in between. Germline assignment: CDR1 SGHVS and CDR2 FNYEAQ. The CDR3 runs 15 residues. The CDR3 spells CASSPTTTGNTEAFF. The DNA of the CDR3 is TGTGCCAGCAGCCCCACAACGACAGGAAACACTGAAGCTTTCTTT. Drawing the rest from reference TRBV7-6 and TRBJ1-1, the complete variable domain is GAGVSQSPRYKVTKRGQDVALRCDPISGHVSLYWYRQALGQGPEFLTYFNYEAQQDKSGLPNDRFSAERPEGSISTLTIQRTEQRDSAMYRCASSPTTTGNTEAFFGQGTRLTVV.

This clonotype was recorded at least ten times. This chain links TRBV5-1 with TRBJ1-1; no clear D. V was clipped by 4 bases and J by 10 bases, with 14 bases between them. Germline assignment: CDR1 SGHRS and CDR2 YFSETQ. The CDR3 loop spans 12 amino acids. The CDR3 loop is CASSPLGGGAFF. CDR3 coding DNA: TGCGCCAGCAGCCCGTTGGGCGGTGGAGCTTTCTTT.